Below are 11 T cell receptor beta chains sequenced from a single sample in a study of response to subunit inactivated influenza vaccine. TCRdb reprocessed the RT-PCR reads via MiXCR and lists one record per CDR3 protein. In the table there are 500,000 to 600,000 distinct CDR3 sequences, under 15% of which are singletons. This sample comprised PBMCs from blood, obtained more than 35 days after vaccination. These receptors were collected from a man in his fifties who received an inactivated influenza vaccine.

This chain connects TRBV12-3 or TRBV12-4 to TRBJ1-5; D gene ambiguous. This CDR3 comprises 11 residues. Trimming left V 7 bases short and J 9 bases short, with 10 bases between. CDR3 in amino acids: CASKLSGPQHF. In DNA, the CDR3 is TGTGCCAGCAAACTATCGGGGCCCCAGCATTTT.

The genes are TRBV7-2 and TRBJ1-4; D ambiguous. Trimming removed 1 base from V and 8 bases from J, with 14 bases in between. Germline V gene data show CDR1 as SGHTA and CDR2 as FQGNSA. There are 15 residues in the CDR3. CDR3 loop: CASSLVLGSDEKLFF. CDR3 nucleotides: TGTGCCAGCAGCTTAGTATTAGGAAGCGACGAAAAACTGTTTTTT.

This clonotype was detected a few times. The V gene is TRBV11-2, the J gene TRBJ2-5; no firm D call. Germline CDR1 SGHAT, CDR2 FQNNGV. This CDR3 has 15 residues. V lost 5 bases and J 2 bases, leaving 15 bases between the germline ends. CDR3 loop: CASSLVPGEQETQYF. The CDR3 region has the DNA TGTGCCAGCAGCCTCGTTCCGGGCGAGCAAGAGACCCAGTACTTC.

The table lists this clonotype with a few counts. The chain joins TRBV6-1 to TRBJ2-5; 9 bases map to TRBD1. CDR1 is MNHNS and CDR2 is SASEGT in the germline V gene. The V segment lost 7 bases and the J segment 9 bases; nucleotides outside the gene matches: 9. The CDR3 loop spans 13 amino acids. CDR3 nucleotide sequence: TGTGCCAGCATCGCCGGGACAGGGTGGGCCCAGTACTTC. The encoded protein is CASIAGTGWAQYF.

This clonotype appeared a few times. The V gene is TRBV10-2, the J gene TRBJ2-1; 11 positions match TRBD2. Germline V gene sequence: CDR1 WSHSY, CDR2 SAAADI. The CDR3 has 17 amino acids. J lost 4 bases, V lost 2 bases, and 7 bases had no gene match. DNA of the CDR3: TGCGCCAGCAGTGAGAATTACGGGACTAGCGGTTACAATGAGCAGTTCTTC. Residues: CASSENYGTSGYNEQFF.

At least ten counts were recorded for this clonotype. V usage is TRBV13 and J usage is TRBJ2-1; 10 nucleotides match TRBD2. There are 16 residues in the CDR3. Germline CDR1 is PRHDT and CDR2 is FYEKMQ (reference sequence). J was trimmed by 4 bases and V by 5 bases; bases with no gene match: 8. The DNA for the CDR3 is TGTGCCAGCAGCACCCGACTAGCGGGTTATTACAATGAGCAGTTCTTC. This gives the protein CASSTRLAGYYNEQFF. Looking up the rest from reference TRBV13 and TRBJ2-1 gives the full variable domain: AAGVIQSPRHLIKEKRETATLKCYPIPRHDTVYWYQQGPGQDPQFLISFYEKMQSDKGSIPDRFSAQQFSDYHSELNMSSLELGDSALYFCASSTRLAGYYNEQFFGPGTRLTVL.

The table lists this clonotype with a few counts. The chain joins TRBV20-1 to TRBJ2-1; D ambiguous. The CDR3 is made up of 12 amino acids. V gave up 5 bases and J gave up 6 bases, with 11 bases separating them. Germline values: CDR1 DFQATT, CDR2 SNEGSKA (reference sequence). In DNA, the CDR3 is TGCAGTGCTCCCTTCCAGACCAATGAGCAGTTCTTC. This codes for CSAPFQTNEQFF.

This clonotype was picked up a small number of times. The gene calls are TRBV2 and TRBJ2-7, with 7 bases aligning to TRBD1. The germline CDR1 and CDR2 sequences are SNHLY and FYNNEI. J gave up 2 bases and V 5 bases, and 9 bases lay outside the gene matches. This CDR3 region has 15 residues. The CDR3 bases are TGTGCCAGCAGTTACCGACAGGGAAGGACCTACGAGCAGTACTTC. It yields the protein CASSYRQGRTYEQYF.

The gene calls are TRBV20-1 and TRBJ2-3, with D perhaps matching TRBD1 or TRBD2 (5 bases each). V shed 0 bases and J shed 1 base, with 11 bases lying between them. This CDR3 has 15 amino acids. Germline CDR1 is DFQATT and CDR2 is SNEGSKA (reference sequence). The CDR3 loop reads CSARDWGSGTDTQYF. In DNA form, the CDR3 reads TGCAGTGCTAGAGATTGGGGGAGCGGCACAGATACGCAGTATTTT.

This clonotype showed up just a few times. The chain combines TRBV4-3 with TRBJ2-5; 8 bases are a match to TRBD2. The trim removed 5 bases at V and 4 bases at J, leaving 9 bases unmatched. CDR3 size: 15 residues. From germline, CDR1 is LGHNA and CDR2 YSLEER. The CDR3 is CASSRSGGVGETQYF. CDR3 coding DNA: TGCGCCAGCAGCAGATCGGGGGGGGTAGGAGAGACCCAGTACTTC.

This clonotype showed up just a few times. V is TRBV6-5 and J is TRBJ2-1; 11 bases are a match to TRBD2. The V gene end was trimmed by 6 bases and the J gene end by 2 bases; junction bases not matched to a gene: 6. There are 16 residues in the CDR3. Germline V gives CDR1 MNHEY, CDR2 SVGAGI. The CDR3 DNA sequence: TGTGCCAGCAGCTTACTAGCGGGAGTTACCTACAATGAGCAGTTCTTC. Translation gives CASSLLAGVTYNEQFF.